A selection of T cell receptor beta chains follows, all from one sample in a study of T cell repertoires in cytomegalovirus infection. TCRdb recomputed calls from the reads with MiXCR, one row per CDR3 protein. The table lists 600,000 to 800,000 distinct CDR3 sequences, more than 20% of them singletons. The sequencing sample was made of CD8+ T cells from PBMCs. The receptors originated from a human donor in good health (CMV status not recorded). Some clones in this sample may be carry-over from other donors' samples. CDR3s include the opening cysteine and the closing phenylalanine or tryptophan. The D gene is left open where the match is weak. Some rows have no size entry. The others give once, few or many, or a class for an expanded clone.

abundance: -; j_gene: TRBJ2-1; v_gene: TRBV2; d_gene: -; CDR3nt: TGTGCCAGCAGTGAAAGGGTTGGCGTCTACAATGAGCAGTTCTTC; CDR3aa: CASSERVGVYNEQFF
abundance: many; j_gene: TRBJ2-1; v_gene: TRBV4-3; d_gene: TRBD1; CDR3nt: TGCGCCAGCAGCCAGGGGACAGACCCCTACTCCTACAATGAGCAGTTCTTC; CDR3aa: CASSQGTDPYSYNEQFF
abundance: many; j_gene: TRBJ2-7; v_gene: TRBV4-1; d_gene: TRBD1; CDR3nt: TGCGCCAGCAGCCTGGGGACAGGGGGACGCGAGCAGTACTTC; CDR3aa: CASSLGTGGREQYF
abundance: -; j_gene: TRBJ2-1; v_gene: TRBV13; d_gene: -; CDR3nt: TGTGCCAGCAGAGGCAGAGCCGAGCAGTTCTTC; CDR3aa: CASRGRAEQFF
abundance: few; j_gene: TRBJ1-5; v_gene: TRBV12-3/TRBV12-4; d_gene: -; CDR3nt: TGTGCCAGCAGTTTTCAGGGATACACGCAGCCCCAGCATTTT; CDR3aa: CASSFQGYTQPQHF
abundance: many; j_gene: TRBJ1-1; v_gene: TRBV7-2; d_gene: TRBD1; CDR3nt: TGTGCCAGCAGCTTAGGGGACAGGGTGAGGAACACTGAAGCTTTCTTT; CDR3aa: CASSLGDRVRNTEAFF
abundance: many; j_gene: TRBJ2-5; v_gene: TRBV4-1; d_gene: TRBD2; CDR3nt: TGCGCCAGCAGCCAAGATCAGCTCCAGCGGGGACAAGAGACCCAGTACTTC; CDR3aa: CASSQDQLQRGQETQYF
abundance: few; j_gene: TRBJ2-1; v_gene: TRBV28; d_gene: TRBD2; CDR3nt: TGTGCCAGCAGTTTCGTGGGCGGGGGGGACTACAATGAGCAGTTCTTC; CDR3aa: CASSFVGGGDYNEQFF
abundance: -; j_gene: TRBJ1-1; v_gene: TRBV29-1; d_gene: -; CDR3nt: TGCAGCGTTGGGGACTGGAACACTGAAGCTTTCTTT; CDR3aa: CSVGDWNTEAFF
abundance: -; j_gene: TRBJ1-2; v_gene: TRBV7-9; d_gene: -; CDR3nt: TGTGCCAGCAGCCCCGGGGGGGGCGTAGTTTTCTATGGCTACACCTTC; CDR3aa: CASSPGGGVVFYGYTF
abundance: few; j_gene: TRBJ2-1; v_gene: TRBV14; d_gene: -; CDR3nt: TGTGCCAGCAGCCAGGGGGTGAGCAGATCCTACAATGAGCAGTTCTTC; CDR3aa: CASSQGVSRSYNEQFF